This entry is about one TCR beta chain. This specimen comes from a study of cytomegalovirus exposure and HLA in healthy donors. The PCR ran on 60 Vbeta and 13 Jbeta primers. Sequenced by immunoSEQ multiplex PCR; TCRdb stores in-frame clones only, minus some. The sample contains about 78,000 clones, approximately 70% of which appear only once. The CDR3 contains 16 residues. Per germline, CDR1 LGHNA and CDR2 YSLEER. V shed 0 bases and J 2 bases; nucleotides not matched to a gene: 3. The origin of this receptor is a woman in her 40s in good health and CMV-seropositive. The sample consisted of PBMCs. The genes are TRBV4-3 and TRBJ1-5; 8 bases align to TRBD1. CDR3 amino acids: CASSQEGGQGNQPQHF. CDR3 nucleotide sequence: TGCGCCAGCAGCCAAGAAGGGGGACAGGGCAATCAGCCCCAGCATTTT.